A single count supports the clone carrying this TCR beta chain. V lost 1 base and J lost 3; bases outside the gene matches: 12. Germline CDR1 and CDR2: SQVTM and ANQGSEA. The CDR3 loop spans 16 amino acids. Method: immunoSEQ multiplex PCR; TCRdb's copy keeps in-frame clones and lacks some. The table shows 98,000 or so clones, with 70% to 80% occurring only once. This record comes from a study of control samples from healthy donors and cancer patients. V gene TRBV29-1 combines with J gene TRBJ2-7; 7 positions match TRBD1. Sequences were obtained from blood. This TCR was recovered from a woman in her twenties or thirties in good health. Written as DNA, the CDR3 is TGCAGCGTTGAAGTCCCCTCGACAGGGACGATCTACGAGCAGTACTTC. The encoded protein is CSVEVPSTGTIYEQYF.